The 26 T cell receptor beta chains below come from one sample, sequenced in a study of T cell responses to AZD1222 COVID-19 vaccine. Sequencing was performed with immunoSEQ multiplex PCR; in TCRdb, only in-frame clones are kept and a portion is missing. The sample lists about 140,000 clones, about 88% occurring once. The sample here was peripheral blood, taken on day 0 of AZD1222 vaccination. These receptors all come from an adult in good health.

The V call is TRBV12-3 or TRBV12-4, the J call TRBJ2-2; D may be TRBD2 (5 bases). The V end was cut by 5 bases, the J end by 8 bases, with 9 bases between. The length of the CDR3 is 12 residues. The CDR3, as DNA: TGTGCCAGCAGTACTAGGAGAGGGGAGCTGTTTTTT. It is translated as CASSTRRGELFF.

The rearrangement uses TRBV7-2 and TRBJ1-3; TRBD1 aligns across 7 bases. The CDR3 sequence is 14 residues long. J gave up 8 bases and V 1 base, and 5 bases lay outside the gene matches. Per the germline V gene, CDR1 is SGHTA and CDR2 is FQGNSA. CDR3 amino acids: CASSLGGGTDTIYF. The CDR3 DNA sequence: TGTGCCAGCAGCTTAGGCGGAGGGACAGACACCATATATTTT. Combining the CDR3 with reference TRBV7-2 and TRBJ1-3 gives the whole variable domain GAGVSQSPSNKVTEKGKDVELRCDPISGHTALYWYRQSLGQGLEFLIYFQGNSAPDKSGLPSDRFSAERTGGSVSTLTIQRTQQEDSAVYLCASSLGGGTDTIYFGEGSWLTVV.

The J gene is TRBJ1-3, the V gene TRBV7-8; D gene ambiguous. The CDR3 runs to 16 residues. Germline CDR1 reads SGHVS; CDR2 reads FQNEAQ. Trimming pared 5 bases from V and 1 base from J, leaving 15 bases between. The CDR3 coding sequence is TGTGCCAGCAGCATCGCGACCGCTATTTCTGGAAACACCATATATTTT. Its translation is CASSIATAISGNTIYF. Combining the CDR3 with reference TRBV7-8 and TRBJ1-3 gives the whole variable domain GAGVSQSPRYKVAKRGQDVALRCDPISGHVSLFWYQQALGQGPEFLTYFQNEAQLDKSGLPSDRFFAERPEGSVSTLKIQRTQQEDSAVYLCASSIATAISGNTIYFGEGSWLTVV.

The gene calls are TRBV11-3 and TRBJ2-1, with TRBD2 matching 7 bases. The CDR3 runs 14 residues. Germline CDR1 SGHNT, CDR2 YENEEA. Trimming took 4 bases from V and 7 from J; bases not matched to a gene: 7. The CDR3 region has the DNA TGTGCCAGCAGCTCCCAAGCGGGGACGAATGAGCAGTTCTTC. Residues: CASSSQAGTNEQFF.

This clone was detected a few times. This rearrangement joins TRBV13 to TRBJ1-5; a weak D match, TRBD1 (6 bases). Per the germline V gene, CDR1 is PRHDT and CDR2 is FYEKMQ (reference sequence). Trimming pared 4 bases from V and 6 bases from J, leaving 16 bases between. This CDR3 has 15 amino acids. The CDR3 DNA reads TGTGCCAGCAGCTCCGGCGGGGGCGAGAGTCAGCCCCAGCATTTT. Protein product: CASSSGGGESQPQHF. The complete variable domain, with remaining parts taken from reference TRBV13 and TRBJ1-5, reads AAGVIQSPRHLIKEKRETATLKCYPIPRHDTVYWYQQGPGQDPQFLISFYEKMQSDKGSIPDRFSAQQFSDYHSELNMSSLELGDSALYFCASSSGGGESQPQHFGDGTRLSIL.

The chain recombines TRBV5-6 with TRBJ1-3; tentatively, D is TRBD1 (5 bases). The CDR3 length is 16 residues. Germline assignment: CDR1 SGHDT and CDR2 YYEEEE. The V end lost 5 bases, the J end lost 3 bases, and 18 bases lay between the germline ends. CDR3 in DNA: TGTGCCAGCAGTCTGGAGGGGCGGTTCGTTGGAAACACCATATATTTT. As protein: CASSLEGRFVGNTIYF.

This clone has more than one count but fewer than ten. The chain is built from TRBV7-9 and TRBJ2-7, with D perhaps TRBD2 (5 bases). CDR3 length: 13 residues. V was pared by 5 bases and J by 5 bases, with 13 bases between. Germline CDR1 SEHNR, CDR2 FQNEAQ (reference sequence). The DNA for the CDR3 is TGTGCCAGCAGCCCGAGAGGGCCCGACGAGCAGTACTTC. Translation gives CASSPRGPDEQYF.

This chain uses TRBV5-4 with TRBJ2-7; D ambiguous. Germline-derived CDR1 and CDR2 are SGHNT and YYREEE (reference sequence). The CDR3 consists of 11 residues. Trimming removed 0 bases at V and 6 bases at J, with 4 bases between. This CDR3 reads CASSLGTEQYF. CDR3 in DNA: TGTGCCAGCAGCTTGGGCACCGAGCAGTACTTC.

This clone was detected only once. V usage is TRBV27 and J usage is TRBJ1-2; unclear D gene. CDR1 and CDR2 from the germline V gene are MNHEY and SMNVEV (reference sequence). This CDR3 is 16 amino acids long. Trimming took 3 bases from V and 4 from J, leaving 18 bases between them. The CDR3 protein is CASSFGVPRGGYGYTF. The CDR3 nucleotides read TGTGCCAGCAGTTTCGGGGTTCCCCGCGGAGGCTATGGCTACACCTTC.

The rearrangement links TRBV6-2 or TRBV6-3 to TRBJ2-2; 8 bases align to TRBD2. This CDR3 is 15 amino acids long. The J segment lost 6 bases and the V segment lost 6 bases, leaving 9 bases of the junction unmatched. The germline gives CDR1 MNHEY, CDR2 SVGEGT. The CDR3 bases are TGTGCCAGCAGCACTAGCGGCCTCCGTGCCGGGGAGCTGTTTTTT. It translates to CASSTSGLRAGELFF.

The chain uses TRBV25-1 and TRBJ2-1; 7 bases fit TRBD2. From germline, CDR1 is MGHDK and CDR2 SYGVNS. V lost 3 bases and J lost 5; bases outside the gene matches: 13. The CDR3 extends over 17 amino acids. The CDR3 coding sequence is TGTGCCAGCAGTGATGGGGCCTTAGCGGGTACTAACAATGAGCAGTTCTTC. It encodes CASSDGALAGTNNEQFF. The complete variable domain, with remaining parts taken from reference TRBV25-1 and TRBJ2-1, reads EADIYQTPRYLVIGTGKKITLECSQTMGHDKMYWYQQDPGMELHLIHYSYGVNSTEKGDLSSESTVSRIRTEHFPLTLESARPSHTSQYLCASSDGALAGTNNEQFFGPGTRLTVL.

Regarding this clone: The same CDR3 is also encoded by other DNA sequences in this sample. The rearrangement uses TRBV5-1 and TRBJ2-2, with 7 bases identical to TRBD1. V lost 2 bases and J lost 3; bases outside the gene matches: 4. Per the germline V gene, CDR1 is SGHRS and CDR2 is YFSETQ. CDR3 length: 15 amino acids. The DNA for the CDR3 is TGCGCCAGCAGCTTACAGGGGTCGGACACCGGGGAGCTGTTTTTT. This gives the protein CASSLQGSDTGELFF.

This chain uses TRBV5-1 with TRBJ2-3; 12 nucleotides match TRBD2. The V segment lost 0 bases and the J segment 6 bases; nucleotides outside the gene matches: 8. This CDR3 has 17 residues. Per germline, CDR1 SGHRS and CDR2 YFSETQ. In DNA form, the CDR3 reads TGCGCCAGCAGCTTGGGTCTAGCGGGAGGGCCTGTGGATACGCAGTATTTT. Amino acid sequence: CASSLGLAGGPVDTQYF.

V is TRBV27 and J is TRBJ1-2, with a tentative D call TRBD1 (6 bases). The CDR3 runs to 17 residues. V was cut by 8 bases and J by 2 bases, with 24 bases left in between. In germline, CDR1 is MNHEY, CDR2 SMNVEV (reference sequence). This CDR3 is CASHGYEKQGGNYGYTF. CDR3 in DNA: TGTGCCAGCCACGGGTATGAGAAACAGGGCGGAAACTATGGCTACACCTTC.

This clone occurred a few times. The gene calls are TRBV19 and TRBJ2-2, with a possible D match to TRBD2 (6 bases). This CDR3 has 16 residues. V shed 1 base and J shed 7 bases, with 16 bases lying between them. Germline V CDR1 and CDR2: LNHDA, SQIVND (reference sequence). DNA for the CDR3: TGTGCCAGTAGTATAGCGGAGGGGCTTCCCGGCGGGGAGCTGTTTTTT. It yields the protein CASSIAEGLPGGELFF.

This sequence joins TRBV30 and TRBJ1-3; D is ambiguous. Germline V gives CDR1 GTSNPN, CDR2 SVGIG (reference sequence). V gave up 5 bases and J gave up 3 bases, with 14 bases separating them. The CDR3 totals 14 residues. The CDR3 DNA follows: TGTGCCTGGGAACCGAATAGAAGTGGAAACACCATATATTTT. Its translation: CAWEPNRSGNTIYF.

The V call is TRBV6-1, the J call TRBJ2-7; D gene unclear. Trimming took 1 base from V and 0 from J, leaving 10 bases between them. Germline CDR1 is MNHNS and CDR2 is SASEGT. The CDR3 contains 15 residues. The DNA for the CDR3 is TGTGCCAGCAGTGAAGGGCCCTCGAGCTCCTACGAGCAGTACTTC. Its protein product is CASSEGPSSSYEQYF.

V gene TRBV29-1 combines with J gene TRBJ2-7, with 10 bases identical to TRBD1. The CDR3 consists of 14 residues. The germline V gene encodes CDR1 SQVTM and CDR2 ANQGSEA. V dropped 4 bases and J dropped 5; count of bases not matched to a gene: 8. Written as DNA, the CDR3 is TGCAGCGTTGTTGACGGACAGGGGGTCAACGAGCAGTACTTC. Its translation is CSVVDGQGVNEQYF.

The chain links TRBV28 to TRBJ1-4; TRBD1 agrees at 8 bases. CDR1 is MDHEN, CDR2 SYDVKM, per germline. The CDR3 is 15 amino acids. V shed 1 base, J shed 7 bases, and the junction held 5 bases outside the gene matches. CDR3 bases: TGTGCCAGCAGTTTATTTCAGGGGGCGGGTGAAAAACTGTTTTTT. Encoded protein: CASSLFQGAGEKLFF.

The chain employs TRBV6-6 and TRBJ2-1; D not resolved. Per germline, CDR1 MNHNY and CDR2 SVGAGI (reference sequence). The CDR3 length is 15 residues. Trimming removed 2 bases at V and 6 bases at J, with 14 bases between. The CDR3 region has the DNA TGTGCCAGCAGTTACGTGGGTCTTACTATCAATGAGCAGTTCTTC. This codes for CASSYVGLTINEQFF.

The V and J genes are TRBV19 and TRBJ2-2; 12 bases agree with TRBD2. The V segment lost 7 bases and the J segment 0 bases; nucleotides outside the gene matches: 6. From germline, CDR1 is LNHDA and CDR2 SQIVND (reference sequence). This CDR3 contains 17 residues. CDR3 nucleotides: TGTGCCAGTACCTCACTAGCGGGGGGACCGAACACCGGGGAGCTGTTTTTT. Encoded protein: CASTSLAGGPNTGELFF.

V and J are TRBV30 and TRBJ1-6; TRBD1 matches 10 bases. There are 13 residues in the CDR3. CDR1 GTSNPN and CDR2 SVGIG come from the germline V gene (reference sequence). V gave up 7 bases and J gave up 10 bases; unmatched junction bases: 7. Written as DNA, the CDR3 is TGTGCCTCGTCCGGGACAGGGGAATCACCCCTCCACTTT. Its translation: CASSGTGESPLHF.

CDR3 loop: CASSYSLGRAEAFF. The CDR3 DNA reads as TGTGCCAGCAGTTACTCGTTGGGTAGGGCTGAAGCTTTCTTT. This rearrangement joins TRBV6-2 or TRBV6-3 to TRBJ1-1; D unresolved. V lost 0 bases, J lost 6 bases, and 11 bases lay in between. The germline V gene has CDR1 MNHEY and CDR2 SVGEGT. The CDR3 sequence is 14 residues long.

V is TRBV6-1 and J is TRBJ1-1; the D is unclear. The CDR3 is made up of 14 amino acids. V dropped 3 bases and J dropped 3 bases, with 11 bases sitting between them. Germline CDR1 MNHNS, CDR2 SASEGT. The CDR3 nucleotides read TGTGCCAGCAGTGACCGGGAGGAGTACACTGAAGCTTTCTTT. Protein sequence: CASSDREEYTEAFF.

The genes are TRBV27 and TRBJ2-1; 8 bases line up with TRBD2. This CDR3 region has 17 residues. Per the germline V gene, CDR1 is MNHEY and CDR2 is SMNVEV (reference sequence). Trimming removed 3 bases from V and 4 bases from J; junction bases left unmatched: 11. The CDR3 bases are TGTGCCAGCAGTTTCCTCGTCGGTACGGGAGGGTACAATGAGCAGTTCTTC. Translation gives CASSFLVGTGGYNEQFF.

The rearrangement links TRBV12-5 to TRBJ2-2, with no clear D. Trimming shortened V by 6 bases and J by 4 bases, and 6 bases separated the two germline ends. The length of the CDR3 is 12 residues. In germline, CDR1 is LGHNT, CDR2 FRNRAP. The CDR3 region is CASGRFTGELFF. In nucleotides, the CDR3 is TGTGCTAGTGGGAGATTCACCGGGGAGCTGTTTTTT.